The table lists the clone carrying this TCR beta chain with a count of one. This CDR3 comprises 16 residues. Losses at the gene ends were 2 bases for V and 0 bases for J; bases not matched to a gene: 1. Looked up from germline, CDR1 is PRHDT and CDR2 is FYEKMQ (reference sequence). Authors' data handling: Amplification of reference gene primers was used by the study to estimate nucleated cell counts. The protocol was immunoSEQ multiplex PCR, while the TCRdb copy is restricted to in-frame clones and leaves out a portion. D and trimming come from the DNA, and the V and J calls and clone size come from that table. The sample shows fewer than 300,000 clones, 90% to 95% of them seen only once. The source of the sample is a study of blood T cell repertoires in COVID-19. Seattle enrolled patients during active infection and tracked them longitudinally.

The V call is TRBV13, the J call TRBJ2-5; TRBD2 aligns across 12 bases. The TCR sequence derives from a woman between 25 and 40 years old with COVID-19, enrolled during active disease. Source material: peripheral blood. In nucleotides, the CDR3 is TGTGCCAGCAGCTTAAGACTAGCGGGAGACCAAGAGACCCAGTACTTC. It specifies CASSLRLAGDQETQYF.